The T cell receptor (beta chain) described here comes from a study of early T cells in non-severe SARS-CoV-2 infection. Across the whole study: With bulk RNA from unsorted whole blood as input, sequencing yielded unpaired chains.

Study-wide results and caveats: In VDJdb matching, anti-spike CD8 responses were favored while private and CD4 specificities went missing.

Individual cDNA molecules carried attached unique molecular identifiers. TCRdb fed the 5' RACE reads into MiXCR, producing one record per CDR3 protein. The sample has 70,000 to 85,000 distinct CDR3 sequences, 12% seen once. From germline, CDR1 is DFQATT and CDR2 SNEGSKA (reference sequence). The CDR3 covers 15 residues. Trimming took 6 bases from V and 0 from J, leaving 18 bases between them. This clonotype was seen many times. The target antigen is unknown. The J gene is TRBJ2-7, the V gene TRBV20-1, with D perhaps given as TRBD1 or TRBD2 (5 bases each). The sequences come from whole blood, collected at baseline. This receptor was identified in an adult who was a healthcare worker with PCR-confirmed SARS-CoV-2 infection or an uninfected control (not recorded which). The donor label of this sample is uncertain. CDR3 residues: CSAPARGLSSYEQYF. The CDR3, as DNA: TGCAGTGCCCCCGCGAGGGGCTTAAGCTCCTACGAGCAGTACTTC.